The rows below give T cell receptor beta chains drawn from one sample of a study of blood T cell repertoires in COVID-19. TCRdb keeps only in-frame clones here, not all; method: immunoSEQ multiplex PCR. This repertoire shows about 120,000 clones, approximately 81% found once; its top ten account for roughly 3.9%. The sample taken for sequencing was peripheral blood. The receptors stem from a man in his 60s with acute or convalescent COVID-19. CDR3s include the opening cysteine and the closing phenylalanine or tryptophan. The D gene is left open where the match is weak. Clone size is given for some rows only: seen once, a few or many times, or a class if the clone is expanded.

>-|TRBJ2-6|TRBD1|TRBV9
TGTGCCAGCAGCTCCCACAGGGGGCTTGGGGCCAACGTCCTGACTTTC
CASSSHRGLGANVLTF
>-|TRBJ2-6|TRBD1|TRBV28
TGTGCCAGCAGCTTCAGGGGGCGGACTGGGGCCAACGTCCTGACTTTC
CASSFRGRTGANVLTF
>-|TRBJ2-2|-|TRBV5-1
TGCGCCAGCAGCTTGGCCGGGAACAGAAACACCGGGGAGCTGTTTTTT
CASSLAGNRNTGELFF
>-|TRBJ1-5|TRBD1|TRBV19
TGTGCCAGCTCCCAGACAGGGCGAGATCAGCCCCAGCATTTT
CASSQTGRDQPQHF
>-|TRBJ1-6|-|TRBV28
TGTGCCACCAGGGGCGGGGGCGCGGGGAATTCACCCCTCCACTTT
CATRGGGAGNSPLHF
>-|TRBJ2-3|TRBD2|TRBV9
TGTGCCAGCAGCCCGGGAGGCGGGAAAATAGATACGCAGTATTTT
CASSPGGGKIDTQYF
>-|TRBJ1-2|-|TRBV30
TGTGCCTGGAAACAGTCGGAGAGGGTTAGAGGCTACACCTTC
CAWKQSERVRGYTF
>-|TRBJ2-7|TRBD1|TRBV5-4
TGTGCCAGCAGCTTGGGGGGTAACAGGGGAATTTACGAGCAGTACTTC
CASSLGGNRGIYEQYF
>-|TRBJ2-3|TRBD2|TRBV19
TGTGCCAGTAGTATCGCAGCGGGATCTCGCACAGATACGCAGTATTTT
CASSIAAGSRTDTQYF
>-|TRBJ2-1|TRBD2|TRBV3-1/TRBV3-2
TGTGCCAGCAGCCAAGTAGCGGGAGAGCAGTTCTTC
CASSQVAGEQFF
>-|TRBJ2-5|-|TRBV24-1
TGTGCCACCAGTGCTTCTAGCGAGTCGGAGACCCAGTACTTC
CATSASSESETQYF
>-|TRBJ2-5|-|TRBV5-6
TGTGCCAGCAGTTCTTACAGGGACCCCCAAGAGACCCAGTACTTC
CASSSYRDPQETQYF
>-|TRBJ2-7|-|TRBV15
TGTGCCACCAGCAGAGACAGGGGAAGGTACGAGCAGTACTTC
CATSRDRGRYEQYF
>-|TRBJ1-2|-|TRBV12-3/TRBV12-4
TGTGCCAGCAGTTTATGGGGGGATGGCTACACCTTC
CASSLWGDGYTF
>-|TRBJ2-4|TRBD1|TRBV6-5
TGTGCCAGCAGTTACTTAACAGGGGGCGCCAAAAACATTCAGTACTTC
CASSYLTGGAKNIQYF
>-|TRBJ2-7|-|TRBV6-5
TGTGCCAGCTCCTCCGTTACCGGGTCTCCCTACGAGCAGTACTTC
CASSSVTGSPYEQYF
>-|TRBJ2-5|-|TRBV20-1
TGCAGTGCTAAGCGACAAGAGACCCAGTACTTC
CSAKRQETQYF
>-|TRBJ2-3|TRBD2|TRBV29-1
TGCAGCGTTGAAGATTGGAAGCGGGGCCGGGGTACGCAGTATTTT
CSVEDWKRGRGTQYF
>-|TRBJ2-1|-|TRBV29-1
TGCAGCGTTGAGGCCTCCTACAATGAGCAGTTCTTC
CSVEASYNEQFF
>-|TRBJ2-1|TRBD2|TRBV19
TGTGCCAGTGCCCCTCCTAGCGGGGTGGCCAATGAGCAGTTCTTC
CASAPPSGVANEQFF
>-|TRBJ2-3|TRBD2|TRBV9
TGTGCCAGCAGCGCCCCCGGGACTAGCGGTCCAGATACGCAGTATTTT
CASSAPGTSGPDTQYF
>-|TRBJ1-1|-|TRBV6-5
TGTGCCAGCAGTAGAGAGGACAGATTGAACACTGAAGCTTTCTTT
CASSREDRLNTEAFF
>-|TRBJ2-1|-|TRBV28
TGTGCCAGCAGTTTTCCGGAGCCCTACAATGAGCAGTTCTTC
CASSFPEPYNEQFF
>few|TRBJ2-2|-|TRBV19
TGTGCCAGTAGCCGAAGCTCGGGCACCGGGGAGCTGTTTTTT
CASSRSSGTGELFF
>-|TRBJ1-1|TRBD1|TRBV6-2/TRBV6-3
TGTGCCAGCAGCCTGACAGGGATGAACACTGAAGCTTTCTTT
CASSLTGMNTEAFF
>-|TRBJ1-5|-|TRBV7-2
TGTGCCAGCAGCTTAGAGGGCGGGCGCAATCAGCCCCAGCATTTT
CASSLEGGRNQPQHF
>-|TRBJ1-5|-|TRBV5-8
TGTGCCAGCAGCTTGCGAGGGATCAATCAGCCCCAGCATTTT
CASSLRGINQPQHF
>-|TRBJ1-1|-|TRBV19
TGTGCCAGTAGTAGGGACAATAATCTTGCGAACACTGAAGCTTTCTTT
CASSRDNNLANTEAFF
>once|TRBJ2-3|TRBD2|TRBV5-1
TGCGCCAGCAGCTCAAATAGCGGGAACACAGATACGCAGTATTTT
CASSSNSGNTDTQYF
>few|TRBJ2-1|-|TRBV28
TGTGCCAGCAGTTCCCGCCAGGGTCGGAATGAGCAGTTCTTC
CASSSRQGRNEQFF
>-|TRBJ2-5|-|TRBV7-3
TGTGCCAGCAGCTTAGGATTCCAGGGGGAGGCCCAGTACTTC
CASSLGFQGEAQYF
>once|TRBJ2-7|-|TRBV6-6
TGTGCCAGCAGCCGCCAGAACAACTACGAGCAGTACTTC
CASSRQNNYEQYF
>-|TRBJ2-1|-|TRBV29-1
TGCAGCGTCGTGTACAATGAGCAGTTCTTC
CSVVYNEQFF
>-|TRBJ1-3|-|TRBV29-1
TGCAGCGTCGGAGTAGCGACAGGAAACACCATATATTTT
CSVGVATGNTIYF
>once|TRBJ2-1|-|TRBV2
TGTGCCAGCAGTGAAACGGGGGTTGAGCAGTTCTTC
CASSETGVEQFF
>few|TRBJ2-2|TRBD2|TRBV10-1
TGCGCCAGCAGTGAACGAGGAACTAGCGGTAACACCGGGGAGCTGTTTTTT
CASSERGTSGNTGELFF
>-|TRBJ2-1|TRBD2|TRBV4-1
TGCGCCAGCAGCCAAGATTTGGGACGGGGGGACAATGAGCAGTTCTTC
CASSQDLGRGDNEQFF
>-|TRBJ2-3|TRBD2|TRBV7-3
TGTGCCAGCAGCTTCCCTCCGGGGGGGGCCCCCACAGATACGCAGTATTTT
CASSFPPGGAPTDTQYF
>few|TRBJ2-7|TRBD2|TRBV5-4
TGTGCCAGCAGCTTCTCTAGCGGTCTCTCCTACGAGCAGTACTTC
CASSFSSGLSYEQYF
>-|TRBJ2-1|TRBD2|TRBV28
TGTGCCAGCAGTTCCCTGGGGACTAGCGGTTACAATGAGCAGTTCTTC
CASSSLGTSGYNEQFF
>-|TRBJ1-2|TRBD1|TRBV6-2/TRBV6-3
TGTGCCAGCAGTCAACAGGGGAACTATGGCTACACCTTC
CASSQQGNYGYTF
>-|TRBJ1-5|TRBD1|TRBV28
TGTGCCACTACCGGGACAGGGGATGATCAGCCCCAGCATTTT
CATTGTGDDQPQHF
>-|TRBJ2-1|TRBD1|TRBV19
TGTGCCAGTACCCCTCGGACAGGGGAACATGAGCAGTTCTTC
CASTPRTGEHEQFF
>-|TRBJ1-1|-|TRBV11-2
TGTGCCAGCAGGCGCACAGGGATGGGGCGAAACACTGAAGCTTTCTTT
CASRRTGMGRNTEAFF
>-|TRBJ1-2|-|TRBV27
TGTGCCAGCAGTTTATCCCGGGGACTTAACTATGGCTACACCTTC
CASSLSRGLNYGYTF
>-|TRBJ2-7|TRBD2|TRBV5-5
TGTGCCAGCAGCTTTCTCGGACTAGCGCGGTCCTACGAGCAGTACTTC
CASSFLGLARSYEQYF
>-|TRBJ2-7|-|TRBV2
TGTGCCAGCAGTGAACAGGGAAAACTTCAAGCGCCCTACGAGCAGTACTTC
CASSEQGKLQAPYEQYF
>-|TRBJ2-7|TRBD2|TRBV27
TGTGCCAGCAGTCCCCAGATTTTAGCGGGAATAGACGAGCAGTACTTC
CASSPQILAGIDEQYF
>-|TRBJ1-2|-|TRBV3-1/TRBV3-2
TGTGCCAGCAGCCAAGTGAGGGGAGGAAGCTACACCTTC
CASSQVRGGSYTF
>-|TRBJ2-7|-|TRBV5-1
TGCGCCAGCAGCTGGTCGGAGGTTGGCGAGCAGTACTTC
CASSWSEVGEQYF
>few|TRBJ1-5|TRBD1|TRBV24-1
TGTGCCACCAGTGACCCCCGGACAGGAAACAATCAGCCCCAGCATTTT
CATSDPRTGNNQPQHF
>-|TRBJ1-6|-|TRBV7-2
TGTGCCAGCAGCTTAAGCGGGTGGGCGAGTAATTCACCCCTCCACTTT
CASSLSGWASNSPLHF